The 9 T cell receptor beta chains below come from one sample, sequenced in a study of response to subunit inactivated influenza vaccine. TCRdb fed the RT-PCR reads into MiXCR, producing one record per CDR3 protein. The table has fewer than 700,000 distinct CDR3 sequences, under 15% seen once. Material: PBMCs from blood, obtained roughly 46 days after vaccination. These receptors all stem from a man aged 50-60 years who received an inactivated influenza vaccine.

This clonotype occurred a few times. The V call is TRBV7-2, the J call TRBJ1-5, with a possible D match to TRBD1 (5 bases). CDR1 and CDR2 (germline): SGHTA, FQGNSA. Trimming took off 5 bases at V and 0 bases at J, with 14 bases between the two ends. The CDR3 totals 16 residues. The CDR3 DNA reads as TGTGCCAGCAGCCCGGGACCGAACTTTAGCAATCAGCCCCAGCATTTT. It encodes CASSPGPNFSNQPQHF. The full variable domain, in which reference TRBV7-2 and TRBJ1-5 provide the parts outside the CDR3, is GAGVSQSPSNKVTEKGKDVELRCDPISGHTALYWYRQSLGQGLEFLIYFQGNSAPDKSGLPSDRFSAERTGGSVSTLTIQRTQQEDSAVYLCASSPGPNFSNQPQHFGDGTRLSIL.

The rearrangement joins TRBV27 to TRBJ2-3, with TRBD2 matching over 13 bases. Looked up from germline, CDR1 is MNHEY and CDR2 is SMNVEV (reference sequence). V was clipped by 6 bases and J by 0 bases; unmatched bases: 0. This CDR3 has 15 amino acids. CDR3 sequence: CASRGLAGSTDTQYF. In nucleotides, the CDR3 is TGTGCCAGCAGGGGACTAGCGGGAAGCACAGATACGCAGTATTTT.

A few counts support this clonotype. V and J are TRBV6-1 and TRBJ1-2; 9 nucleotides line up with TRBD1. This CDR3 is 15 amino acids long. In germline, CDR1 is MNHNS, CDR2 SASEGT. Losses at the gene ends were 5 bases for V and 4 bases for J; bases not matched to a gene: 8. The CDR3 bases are TGTGCCAGCAGTCGCTTTGGGACAGGGACCTATGGCTACACCTTC. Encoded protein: CASSRFGTGTYGYTF.

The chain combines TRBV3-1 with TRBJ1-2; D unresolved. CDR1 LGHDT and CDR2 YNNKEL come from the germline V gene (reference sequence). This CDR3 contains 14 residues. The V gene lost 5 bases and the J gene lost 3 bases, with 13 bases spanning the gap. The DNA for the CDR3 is TGTGCCAGCAGCTCGACAAACTCCCACTATGGCTACACCTTC. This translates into CASSSTNSHYGYTF.

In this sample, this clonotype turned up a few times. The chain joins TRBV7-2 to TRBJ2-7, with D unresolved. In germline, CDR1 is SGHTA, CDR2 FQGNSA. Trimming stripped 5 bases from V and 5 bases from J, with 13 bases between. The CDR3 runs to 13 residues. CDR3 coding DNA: TGTGCCAGCAGCCCCCGACAAGGCAACGAGCAGTACTTC. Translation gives CASSPRQGNEQYF.

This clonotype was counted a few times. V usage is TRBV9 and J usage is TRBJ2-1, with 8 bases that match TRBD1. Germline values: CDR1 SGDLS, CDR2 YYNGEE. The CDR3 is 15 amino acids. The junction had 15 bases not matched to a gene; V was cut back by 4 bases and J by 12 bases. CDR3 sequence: CASSMGGDRWFGQFF. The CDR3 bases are TGTGCCAGCAGCATGGGTGGGGACAGGTGGTTTGGGCAGTTCTTC.

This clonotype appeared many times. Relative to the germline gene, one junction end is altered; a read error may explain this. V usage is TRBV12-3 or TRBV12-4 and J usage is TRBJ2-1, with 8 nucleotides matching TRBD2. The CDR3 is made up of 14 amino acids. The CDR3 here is CASSPGGSYNEQFF. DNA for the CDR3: TGCGCCAGCAGCCCGGGGGGGTCCTACAATGAGCAGTTCTTC.

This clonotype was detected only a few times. CDR3 in amino acids: CASSQESGNTGELFF. For the CDR3, the DNA is TGTGCCAGCAGCCAAGAGTCAGGGAATACCGGGGAGCTGTTTTTT. The rearrangement links TRBV4-2 to TRBJ2-2; TRBD1 might be the D (5 bases). The CDR3 totals 15 residues. V gave up 0 bases and J gave up 5 bases, with 10 bases separating them. Per germline, CDR1 LGHNA and CDR2 YNFKEQ.

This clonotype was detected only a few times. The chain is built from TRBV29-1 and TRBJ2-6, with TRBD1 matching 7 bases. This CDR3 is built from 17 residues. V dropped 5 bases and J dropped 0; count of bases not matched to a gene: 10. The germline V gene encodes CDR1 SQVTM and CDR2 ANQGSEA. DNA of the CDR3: TGCAGCGTTTGGGGGAGACAGGGACACTCTGGGGCCAACGTCCTGACTTTC. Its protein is CSVWGRQGHSGANVLTF.